The 8 T cell receptor beta chains presented below share a single source sample, sequenced in a study of vaccination effects on CD4 cells after COVID-19. The method was immunoSEQ multiplex PCR; TCRdb's version includes in-frame clones alone and lacks a portion of them. The repertoire holds 66,000 or so clones, 65% to 80% seen once, with more than 2% in the top ten. When nine to ten days of culture had elapsed, CD4+ T cells were isolated. All study participants received two doses of BNT162b2 or mRNA-1273 vaccine. These receptors' antigens are unknown. The specimen was CD4+ T cells from PBMCs cultured without peptide, collected after COVID-19 vaccination. The receptors originated from a human donor who received a COVID-19 vaccine.

This clone was found a few times. The genes are TRBV28 and TRBJ1-3; 8 positions match TRBD1. The CDR3 has 16 amino acids. CDR1 MDHEN and CDR2 SYDVKM come from the germline V gene. V lost 4 bases, J lost 0 bases, and 5 bases stayed unmatched. The CDR3 protein is CASSWGTGLSGNTIYF. In DNA form, the CDR3 reads TGTGCCAGCAGTTGGGGGACAGGACTCTCTGGAAACACCATATATTTT.

This clone was found once. V and J are TRBV3-1 (or the pseudogene TRBV3-2) and TRBJ2-7; D might be TRBD1 or TRBD2, each matching 5 bases. CDR1 LGHDT and CDR2 YNNKEL come from the germline V gene (reference sequence). V lost 3 bases and J lost 2, with 11 bases in between. The length of the CDR3 is 14 residues. CDR3 bases: TGTGCCAGCAGCCACGAGGGACCGCCCTACGAGCAGTACGTC. Its protein product is CASSHEGPPYEQYV.

This clone was detected a few times. The chain carries TRBV7-8 and TRBJ2-7; TRBD2 might be the D (6 bases). The CDR3 spans 13 residues. CDR1 SGHVS and CDR2 FQNEAQ come from the germline V gene. Trimming cost V 5 bases and J 3 bases, with 11 bases left between them. The CDR3 DNA is TGTGCCAGCAGCCAGGGACTTAACTACGAGCAGTACGTC. As protein: CASSQGLNYEQYV.

This chain uses TRBV6-5 with TRBJ1-3; no definite D call. V was cut by 5 bases and J by 2 bases, with 10 bases left in between. This CDR3 is built from 14 residues. CDR1 and CDR2 from the germline V gene are MNHEY and SVGAGI. DNA for the CDR3: TGTGCCAGCAGTCCACGGTTTGCTGGAAACACCATATATTTT. Translating gives CASSPRFAGNTIYF.

There are a few counts of this clone. The V and J genes are TRBV5-3 and TRBJ2-2; 11 bases align to TRBD1. TRBV5-3 is annotated as an ORF whose role is uncertain. After removal of 8 bases from V and 3 bases from J, the junction contained 6 bases not matched to a gene. This CDR3 has 15 residues. CDR3 coding DNA: TGTGCCAGGCGGACAGGGGGCGCGCACACCGGGGAGCTGTTTTTT. It codes for CARRTGGAHTGELFF.

The chain joins TRBV3-1 (or the pseudogene TRBV3-2) to TRBJ1-3; no definite D call. CDR1 LGHDT and CDR2 YNNKEL come from the germline V gene (reference sequence). CDR3 length: 11 amino acids. Trimming pared 2 bases from V and 6 bases from J, leaving 2 bases between. CDR3 in DNA: TGTGCCAGCAGCCAAATAAACACCATATATTTT. Protein: CASSQINTIYF.

The J gene is TRBJ2-3, the V gene TRBV24-1; TRBD2 matches 10 bases. This CDR3 comprises 18 residues. The junction had 6 bases not matched to a gene; V was cut back by 1 base and J by 0 bases. Per the germline V gene, CDR1 is KGHDR and CDR2 is SFDVKD. The CDR3 DNA reads as TGTGCCACCAGTGATTTATCTAGCGGGAGCCGAAGCACAGATACGCAGTATTTT. Its protein product is CATSDLSSGSRSTDTQYF.

The J gene is TRBJ2-5, the V gene TRBV20-1; D call uncertain. The V end was cut by 7 bases, the J end by 2 bases, with 8 bases between. Germline lookup yields CDR1 DFQATT and CDR2 SNEGSKA (reference sequence). This CDR3 has 11 residues. Here the CDR3 reads CSGFFQETQYF. CDR3 sequence (DNA): TGCAGTGGCTTCTTTCAAGAGACCCAGTACTTC.